This T cell receptor beta chain stems from a study of CD8+ T cells in alopecia areata. Treatment here: oral pan-JAK inhibitor, 5-10 mg twice daily. The V gene's germline CDR1 is LNHNV and CDR2 YYDKDF (reference sequence). The CDR3 runs to 12 residues. The germline V and J ends were trimmed by 8 bases and 6 bases, with 13 bases remaining between them. RNA was extracted and reverse transcribed into cDNA as the sequencing template. Some clones are missing from TCRdb's copy, which holds only in-frame ones; the method was immunoSEQ multiplex PCR. The sample records about 120,000 clones, around 50% being singletons.

This specimen was CD8+ T cells sorted from blood, taken at week 24, from a patient treated with tofacitinib. The genes are TRBV15 and TRBJ1-2; D is possibly TRBD1 (6 bases). This clonotype was obtained from a human donor with alopecia areata. The CDR3 bases are TGTGCCACCCGTACAGGGCGAGATGGCTACACCTTC. It specifies CATRTGRDGYTF.